Below, 14 T cell receptor beta chains from the same sample are listed, as sequenced in a study of Ad26.COV2.S vaccination and SARS-CoV-2 variants. Clones were sequenced by immunoSEQ multiplex PCR, and TCRdb holds only the in-frame ones, with some missing. Among over 400,000 clones listed, approximately 89% were seen once. Indicated treatment: approximately 18 received Ad26.COV2.S at low or high dose, single or two shots; 5 received placebo; per-sample allocation not given. Samples were taken on day 63 after the first vaccine or placebo injection. Sequenced here: peripheral blood, sampled in a trial of Ad26.COV2.S vaccine versus placebo. Receptors were obtained from a person between 18 and 65 years old who received the Ad26.COV2.S COVID-19 vaccine or a placebo.

This chain joins TRBV29-1 and TRBJ1-2; 12 nucleotides match TRBD1. Germline V gives CDR1 SQVTM, CDR2 ANQGSEA. The CDR3 runs 17 residues. Trimming at V came to 4 bases and at J to 4 bases, leaving 13 bases not matched to a gene. The DNA for the CDR3 is TGCAGCGTTGTGGGTCCGGGACAGGGGGCAAGAGTCTATGGCTACACCTTC. This codes for CSVVGPGQGARVYGYTF.

This clone appeared once. The gene calls are TRBV5-1 and TRBJ1-2; 8 bases are a match to TRBD1. V was pared by 0 bases and J by 1 base, with 8 bases of the junction left unmatched. CDR1 and CDR2 (germline): SGHRS, YFSETQ. CDR3 length equals 17 residues. The DNA of the CDR3 is TGCGCCAGCAGCTTGGTACCTCAGGGGGCAGGTAACTATGGCTACACCTTC. This codes for CASSLVPQGAGNYGYTF.

This clone was counted between two and nine times. The chain combines TRBV12-5 with TRBJ1-5; no clear D. CDR1 and CDR2 (germline): LGHNT, FRNRAP. Deletions cut 5 bases from V and 0 bases from J, with 11 bases between. CDR3 length equals 15 residues. The CDR3 here is CASGARLDSNQPQHF. CDR3 coding DNA: TGTGCTAGTGGTGCCAGGTTGGATAGCAATCAGCCCCAGCATTTT.

This clone was detected only once. The V and J genes are TRBV9 and TRBJ1-1, with 7 bases fitting TRBD1. The J segment lost 3 bases and the V segment lost 5 bases, leaving 4 bases of the junction unmatched. CDR1 SGDLS and CDR2 YYNGEE come from the germline V gene. This CDR3 has 13 residues. In DNA, the CDR3 is TGTGCCAGCAGGAGGGGGCCTGACACTGAAGCTTTCTTT. This gives the protein CASRRGPDTEAFF. The variable domain in full, completed from reference TRBV9 and TRBJ1-1, reads DSGVTQTPKHLITATGQRVTLRCSPRSGDLSVYWYQQSLDQGLQFLIQYYNGEERAKGNILERFSAQQFPDLHSELNLSSLELGDSALYFCASRRGPDTEAFFGQGTRLTVV.

V is TRBV5-1 and J is TRBJ2-2, with D unclear. Per the germline V gene, CDR1 is SGHRS and CDR2 is YFSETQ. Trimming left V 4 bases short and J 6 bases short, with 7 bases between. The length of the CDR3 is 12 residues. CDR3 bases: TGCGCCAGCAGCCCCACGGCCGGGGAGCTGTTTTTT. Its protein is CASSPTAGELFF.

V usage is TRBV5-1 and J usage is TRBJ1-1, with 7 bases matching TRBD1. Per germline, CDR1 SGHRS and CDR2 YFSETQ. The V and J ends lost 4 bases and 4 bases, in that order; junction bases with no gene match: 7. The CDR3 length is 14 residues. CDR3 DNA sequence: TGCGCCAGCAGCACCACAGGGGTGGGCACTGAAGCTTTCTTT. The encoded protein is CASSTTGVGTEAFF.

The CDR3 nucleotides are TGTGCCAGTAGTCGTGGACGTCTGAACACTGAAGCTTTCTTT. It specifies CASSRGRLNTEAFF. V and J are TRBV19 and TRBJ1-1; unclear D gene. The CDR3 has 14 residues. V was trimmed by 5 bases and J by 0 bases, leaving 10 bases between them. Germline V gene lookup returns CDR1 LNHDA and CDR2 SQIVND (reference sequence).

This chain links TRBV4-3 with TRBJ2-1, with 12 bases fitting TRBD2. CDR1 LGHNA and CDR2 YSLEER come from the germline V gene. Losses at the gene ends were 3 bases for V and 6 bases for J; bases not matched to a gene: 9. This CDR3 has 17 amino acids. DNA of the CDR3: TGCGCCAGCAGCCAGCGATCGACTAGCGGGGGCCGCAATGAGCAGTTCTTC. Protein: CASSQRSTSGGRNEQFF.

This rearrangement joins TRBV3-1 (or the pseudogene TRBV3-2) to TRBJ2-1, with TRBD2 as a possible D gene (5 bases). Per germline, CDR1 LGHDT and CDR2 YNNKEL (reference sequence). CDR3 length equals 16 residues. The V gene lost 4 bases and the J gene lost 0 bases, with 13 bases spanning the gap. The CDR3 region has the DNA TGTGCCAGCAGCCCAAGGACTCAGAGCTCCTACAATGAGCAGTTCTTC. It encodes CASSPRTQSSYNEQFF.

This clone came up a few times. CDR3 nucleotide sequence: TGTGCCAGCAGTTACACAGGGGCGCCCAATCAGCCCCAGCATTTT. The encoded protein is CASSYTGAPNQPQHF. V is TRBV6-6 and J is TRBJ1-5; 7 bases agree with TRBD1. Germline V gene sequence: CDR1 MNHNY, CDR2 SVGAGI (reference sequence). This CDR3 comprises 15 residues. Losses at the gene ends were 2 bases for V and 3 bases for J; bases not matched to a gene: 4.

The genes are TRBV2 and TRBJ1-4, with D perhaps matching TRBD1 (6 bases). The germline CDR1 and CDR2 sequences are SNHLY and FYNNEI. The length of the CDR3 is 14 residues. V gave up 6 bases and J gave up 5 bases, with 13 bases separating them. The CDR3 coding sequence is TGTGCCAGCAGGAAGGACAGACTGAATGAAAAACTGTTTTTT. It is translated as CASRKDRLNEKLFF.

This clone has only a few counts. V usage is TRBV29-1 and J usage is TRBJ2-2; D gene unclear. The CDR3 spans 15 residues. V lost 4 bases to trimming and J lost 2 bases, with 14 bases between them. The germline CDR1 and CDR2 sequences are SQVTM and ANQGSEA. The CDR3 sequence: CSVAVGVTNTGELFF. CDR3 nucleotide sequence: TGCAGCGTTGCTGTTGGGGTGACTAACACCGGGGAGCTGTTTTTT.

The chain carries TRBV25-1 and TRBJ2-1, with TRBD1 matching over 8 bases. With V trimmed by 6 bases and J by 3 bases, 13 bases remained unmatched. Germline loops: CDR1 MGHDK, CDR2 SYGVNS. The CDR3 runs 17 residues. The CDR3 bases are TGTGCCAGCAGCGACACTCGTCAGGGGGCAGGCTACAATGAGCAGTTCTTC. The encoded protein is CASSDTRQGAGYNEQFF. Full variable domain (missing parts from reference TRBV25-1 and TRBJ2-1): EADIYQTPRYLVIGTGKKITLECSQTMGHDKMYWYQQDPGMELHLIHYSYGVNSTEKGDLSSESTVSRIRTEHFPLTLESARPSHTSQYLCASSDTRQGAGYNEQFFGPGTRLTVL.

The chain couples TRBV5-1 to TRBJ2-4; tentative D call: TRBD1 (6 bases). The V and J ends lost 4 bases and 14 bases respectively, with 37 bases between them. This CDR3 has 19 residues. CDR1 SGHRS and CDR2 YFSETQ come from the germline V gene. The CDR3 region has the DNA TGCGCCAGCAGCGCGAGGGCTAGGCCCCGGGACACAAGTCTTGCTGGAAAGTACTTC. Protein: CASSARARPRDTSLAGKYF.